This T cell receptor (beta chain) stems from a study of T cell responses to AZD1222 COVID-19 vaccine. Study-wide points: Just 5 to 7 AZD1222 recipients were seropositive at baseline.

Data came from immunoSEQ multiplex PCR; TCRdb stores just in-frame clones and leaves some out. The table includes around 140,000 clones, around 94% detected once. This clone showed up just once. What it binds is unknown. CDR1 is LGHDT and CDR2 is YNNKEL in the germline V gene (reference sequence). The CDR3 length is 16 residues. Trimming shortened V by 1 base and J by 4 bases, and 17 bases separated the two germline ends. The source is an adult who had recovered from COVID-19. The chain is built from TRBV3-1 (or the pseudogene TRBV3-2) and TRBJ2-7, with D perhaps TRBD2 (5 bases). This specimen was peripheral blood, taken after recovery from COVID-19. In DNA, the CDR3 is TGTGCCAGCAGCCAAGTGGTACCGGGAACCAAATACGAGCAGTACTTC. Its protein product is CASSQVVPGTKYEQYF.